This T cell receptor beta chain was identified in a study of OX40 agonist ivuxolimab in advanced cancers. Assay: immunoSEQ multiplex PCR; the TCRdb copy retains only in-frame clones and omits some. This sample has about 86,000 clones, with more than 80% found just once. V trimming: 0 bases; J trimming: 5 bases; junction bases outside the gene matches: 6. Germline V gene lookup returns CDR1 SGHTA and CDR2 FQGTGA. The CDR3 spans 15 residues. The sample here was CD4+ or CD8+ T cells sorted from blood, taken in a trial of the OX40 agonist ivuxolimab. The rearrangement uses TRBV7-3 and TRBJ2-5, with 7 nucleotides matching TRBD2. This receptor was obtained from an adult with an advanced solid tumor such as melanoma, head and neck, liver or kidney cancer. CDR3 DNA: TGTGCCAGCAGCTTAACTTCGGGAGGTATGGAGACCCAGTACTTC. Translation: CASSLTSGGMETQYF.